The 10 T cell receptor beta chains in this list originate from one sample, sequenced in a study of T cell responses to AZD1222 COVID-19 vaccine. The method was immunoSEQ multiplex PCR; TCRdb's version includes in-frame clones alone and lacks a portion of them. The table lists about 110,000 clones, around 90% of them singletons. The input for sequencing was peripheral blood, taken 28 days after the second AZD1222 dose. The receptors come from an adult who received the AZD1222 COVID-19 vaccine.

The V gene is TRBV23-1, the J gene TRBJ1-6; D possibly corresponds to TRBD1 (6 bases). TRBV23-1 is identified as an open reading frame with a role that is uncertain. The CDR3 loop spans 17 amino acids. With 8 bases removed from V and 3 bases from J, the gap between germline ends came to 20 bases. The CDR3 sequence is CASLKQGPSLYNSPLHF. CDR3 sequence (DNA): TGCGCCAGCCTCAAACAGGGCCCGTCCCTCTATAATTCACCCCTCCACTTT.

This chain uses TRBV6-5 with TRBJ2-2, with 8 bases identical to TRBD1. The germline V gene has CDR1 MNHEY and CDR2 SVGAGI. CDR3 length: 14 residues. Trimming cost V 4 bases and J 3 bases; bases outside gene matches: 1. The CDR3 region has the DNA TGTGCCAGCAGTTCACAGGGGGACACCGGGGAGCTGTTTTTT. Translating gives CASSSQGDTGELFF.

The V and J genes are TRBV14 and TRBJ1-3, with D maybe TRBD1 (6 bases). The CDR3 is 15 residues long. Germline V gene lookup returns CDR1 SGHDN and CDR2 FVKESK. V was trimmed by 0 bases and J by 0 bases, leaving 6 bases between them. The CDR3 bases are TGTGCCAGCAGCCAAGACAGGGGCTCTGGAAACACCATATATTTT. Translating gives CASSQDRGSGNTIYF.

V usage is TRBV19 and J usage is TRBJ1-2; D may be TRBD1 (6 bases). From germline, CDR1 is LNHDA and CDR2 SQIVND (reference sequence). This CDR3 has 14 residues. Deletions cut 7 bases from V and 5 bases from J, with 17 bases between. CDR3 DNA: TGTGCCAGTACTCCAGGTGGGGGGGCGTATGGCTACACCTTC. Residues: CASTPGGGAYGYTF.

This chain links TRBV27 with TRBJ1-5, with a weak D call TRBD1 (5 bases). Per the germline V gene, CDR1 is MNHEY and CDR2 is SMNVEV (reference sequence). Trimming left V 7 bases short and J 1 base short, with 14 bases between. The CDR3 runs 15 residues. CDR3 in DNA: TGTGCCAGCATGGAGGGGTTCTGGAGCAATCAGCCCCAGCATTTT. Its protein is CASMEGFWSNQPQHF.

The chain joins TRBV19 to TRBJ2-6; 8 nucleotides align to TRBD1. The CDR3 loop spans 18 amino acids. Trimming cost V 9 bases and J 1 base; bases outside gene matches: 14. The germline gives CDR1 LNHDA, CDR2 SQIVND (reference sequence). The CDR3 bases are TGTGCCAGCACAGGGGGTCTCACTGGGTCTTCTGGGGCCAACGTCCTGACTTTC. Its protein product is CASTGGLTGSSGANVLTF.

The chain combines TRBV14 with TRBJ2-1; 8 bases match TRBD1. CDR1 is SGHDN, CDR2 FVKESK, per germline. The CDR3 runs to 16 residues. V lost 3 bases to trimming and J lost 5 bases; unmatched junction nucleotides: 9. In nucleotides, the CDR3 is TGTGCCAGCAGCCAGAGCAGGGGGCTCAGAAACAATGAGCAGTTCTTC. Translating it yields CASSQSRGLRNNEQFF.

The V and J genes are TRBV7-9 and TRBJ1-4; no definite D call. This CDR3 is built from 14 residues. V was trimmed by 5 bases and J by 5 bases, leaving 12 bases between them. Germline CDR1 is SEHNR and CDR2 is FQNEAQ (reference sequence). CDR3 residues: CASSRRTENEKLFF. CDR3 sequence (DNA): TGTGCCAGCAGCCGCCGGACCGAGAATGAAAAACTGTTTTTT.

V and J are TRBV6-5 and TRBJ1-5; 7 nucleotides match TRBD1. Germline CDR1 and CDR2: MNHEY and SVGAGI. The CDR3 loop spans 15 amino acids. With 5 bases clipped from V and 4 bases from J, the junction kept 8 bases outside the gene matches. CDR3 protein: CASSHDRARNQPQHF. As DNA, the CDR3 is TGTGCCAGCAGTCATGACAGGGCGAGAAATCAGCCCCAGCATTTT.

CDR3 protein: CAWSVIRAYIMNTEAFF. CDR3 nucleotide sequence: TGTGCCTGGAGTGTAATAAGGGCCTATATCATGAACACTGAAGCTTTCTTT. The rearrangement uses TRBV30 and TRBJ1-1, with unresolved D. The V and J ends lost 0 bases and 0 bases respectively, with 17 bases between them. This CDR3 has 17 residues. The germline CDR1 and CDR2 sequences are GTSNPN and SVGIG (reference sequence).